One and the same sample provided the 25 T cell receptor beta chains below, sequenced in a study of T cell responses to AZD1222 COVID-19 vaccine. The table came from immunoSEQ multiplex PCR; TCRdb's copy has only in-frame clones and leaves some out. Of 130,000 to 150,000 clones listed, approximately 94% are singletons. The specimen comprised peripheral blood, sampled on day 0 of AZD1222 vaccination. All receptors come from an adult in good health.

This chain uses TRBV7-2 with TRBJ2-3; the match to TRBD1 covers 10 bases. The CDR3 sequence is 16 residues long. Germline V gene sequence: CDR1 SGHTA, CDR2 FQGNSA. V was clipped by 4 bases and J by 2 bases; unmatched bases: 6. CDR3 coding DNA: TGTGCCAGCAGCTCGAGGCGACAGGGGGCCACAGATACGCAGTATTTT. Amino acid sequence: CASSSRRQGATDTQYF. Looking up the rest from reference TRBV7-2 and TRBJ2-3 gives the full variable domain: GAGVSQSPSNKVTEKGKDVELRCDPISGHTALYWYRQSLGQGLEFLIYFQGNSAPDKSGLPSDRFSAERTGGSVSTLTIQRTQQEDSAVYLCASSSRRQGATDTQYFGPGTRLTVL.

This chain uses TRBV7-9 with TRBJ1-5, with D possibly TRBD1 on 5 matching bases. Trimming cost V 5 bases and J 5 bases, with 16 bases left between them. Germline V CDR1 and CDR2: SEHNR, FQNEAQ (reference sequence). This CDR3 comprises 15 residues. The CDR3 spells CASSHQGGFDQPQHF. CDR3 bases: TGTGCCAGCAGCCACCAGGGAGGGTTCGATCAGCCCCAGCATTTT.

This clone was counted once. The genes are TRBV6-1 and TRBJ1-2; D unresolved. V was shortened by 2 bases and J by 3 bases, with 10 bases between the two germline ends. Germline CDR1 is MNHNS and CDR2 is SASEGT. The CDR3 sequence is 14 residues long. The CDR3 spells CASSERRGDYGYTF. The CDR3 DNA is TGTGCCAGCAGTGAAAGGAGAGGCGACTATGGCTACACCTTC.

This chain links TRBV5-4 with TRBJ2-7; D is unresolved. This CDR3 contains 11 residues. Trimming cost V 3 bases and J 4 bases, with 5 bases left between them. Germline-derived CDR1 and CDR2 are SGHNT and YYREEE (reference sequence). CDR3: CASSSLYEQYF. Here the CDR3 DNA reads TGTGCCAGCAGCTCGTTGTACGAGCAGTACTTC.

This clone was detected only once. The V call is TRBV18, the J call TRBJ1-4; D perhaps matches TRBD1 (5 bases). The CDR3 extends over 16 amino acids. Germline V CDR1 and CDR2: KGHSH, LQKENI. V lost 3 bases to trimming and J lost 4 bases, with 15 bases between them. CDR3 DNA: TGTGCCAGCTCACCTCGAGGGGATTATGATAATGAAAAACTGTTTTTT. Translated: CASSPRGDYDNEKLFF.

The chain carries TRBV13 and TRBJ2-7; TRBD1 is a possible D gene (6 bases). This CDR3 spans 13 amino acids. With 5 bases removed from V and 4 bases from J, the gap between germline ends came to 12 bases. Looked up from germline, CDR1 is PRHDT and CDR2 is FYEKMQ (reference sequence). CDR3 bases: TGTGCCAGCAGCGAGAGGACAGCGTACGAGCAGTACTTC. Its protein product is CASSERTAYEQYF.

V and J are TRBV2 and TRBJ1-2; TRBD1 matches at 8 bases. Germline V lookup: CDR1 SNHLY, CDR2 FYNNEI. This CDR3 is 14 amino acids long. V was pared by 2 bases and J by 7 bases, with 6 bases of the junction left unmatched. This chain's CDR3 is CASSERDRRIGYTF. DNA for the CDR3: TGTGCCAGCAGTGAAAGGGACAGGAGAATTGGCTACACCTTC. Full variable domain (remainder filled in from reference TRBV2 and TRBJ1-2): EPEVTQTPSHQVTQMGQEVILRCVPISNHLYFYWYRQILGQKVEFLVSFYNNEISEKSEIFDDQFSVERPDGSNFTLKIRSTKLEDSAMYFCASSERDRRIGYTFGSGTRLTVV.

J is TRBJ2-7 and V is TRBV18, with 8 bases matching TRBD1. CDR3 length equals 15 residues. Germline trimming cut 5 bases from V and 3 bases from J; bases unmatched to any gene: 9. CDR1 is KGHSH and CDR2 is LQKENI in the germline V gene. For the CDR3, the DNA is TGTGCCAGCTCATTTGACAGGGGAAGGAACTACGAGCAGTACTTC. It specifies CASSFDRGRNYEQYF.

The rearrangement uses TRBV6-2 or TRBV6-3 and TRBJ2-7, with 8 bases lining up with TRBD1. This CDR3 region has 15 residues. The V gene end was trimmed by 6 bases and the J gene end by 4 bases; junction bases not matched to a gene: 11. Germline CDR1 is MNHEY and CDR2 is SVGEGT. The CDR3 region has the DNA TGTGCCAGCAGCTATCAAGCCGGACAGGGATACGAGCAGTACTTC. It specifies CASSYQAGQGYEQYF.

The chain couples TRBV19 to TRBJ2-2; 11 bases are a match to TRBD1. The CDR3 covers 15 residues. Trimming cost V 6 bases and J 4 bases; bases outside gene matches: 4. Germline CDR1 is LNHDA and CDR2 is SQIVND (reference sequence). CDR3 bases: TGTGCCAGTAGGGCGGGACAGGGGGGCACCGGGGAGCTGTTTTTT. Its translation: CASRAGQGGTGELFF.

V is TRBV7-9 and J is TRBJ2-7; D gene unclear. Trimming left V 5 bases short and J 4 bases short, with 12 bases between. The CDR3 has 13 amino acids. Germline assignment: CDR1 SEHNR and CDR2 FQNEAQ (reference sequence). The CDR3 nucleotides are TGTGCCAGCAGCGGTAGGGCCCATTACGAGCAGTACTTC. This codes for CASSGRAHYEQYF.

The chain employs TRBV6-5 and TRBJ2-3; D might be TRBD1 or TRBD2, each matching 5 bases. The CDR3 spans 14 residues. Germline V gene sequence: CDR1 MNHEY, CDR2 SVGAGI. V lost 4 bases and J 1 base, leaving 9 bases between the germline ends. The CDR3 DNA reads as TGTGCCAGCAGTTTGGGGACGGGCACAGATACGCAGTATTTT. Residues: CASSLGTGTDTQYF.

The V gene is TRBV19, the J gene TRBJ1-1, with TRBD1 as a possible D gene (5 bases). This CDR3 region has 14 residues. V was trimmed by 7 bases and J by 1 base, leaving 13 bases between them. The V gene's germline CDR1 is LNHDA and CDR2 SQIVND (reference sequence). CDR3 region: CASIGEQRNTEAFF. CDR3 DNA: TGTGCCAGTATAGGGGAACAGAGGAACACTGAAGCTTTCTTT.

This chain connects TRBV10-3 to TRBJ1-1; D is undetermined. CDR3 length: 14 amino acids. Germline V CDR1 and CDR2: ENHRY, SYGVKD. V lost 2 bases and J lost 4, with 11 bases in between. CDR3 DNA: TGTGCCATCAGTGAGGGATACGGTACCACTGAAGCTTTCTTT. This codes for CAISEGYGTTEAFF.

This chain links TRBV18 with TRBJ1-1; TRBD1 matches at 8 bases. V shed 4 bases, J shed 3 bases, and the junction held 7 bases outside the gene matches. CDR3 length: 15 residues. Germline V gene sequence: CDR1 KGHSH, CDR2 LQKENI. CDR3 protein: CASSLVRGPDTEAFF. Here the CDR3 DNA reads TGTGCCAGCTCACTCGTCAGGGGGCCCGACACTGAAGCTTTCTTT.

This clone turned up a few times. The CDR3 nucleotides are TGTGCCAGCAGCTCGACAGGACCGAATCAGCCCCAGCATTTT. Residues: CASSSTGPNQPQHF. The rearrangement uses TRBV6-5 and TRBJ1-5; a weak D match, TRBD1 (6 bases). CDR1 and CDR2 from the germline V gene are MNHEY and SVGAGI. Trimming removed 6 bases from V and 4 bases from J, with 13 bases in between. The CDR3 runs to 14 residues.

The chain couples TRBV5-1 to TRBJ2-7; D may correspond to TRBD1 or TRBD2 (6 bases each). The CDR3 contains 14 residues. Trimming pared 4 bases from V and 3 bases from J, leaving 14 bases between. CDR1 and CDR2 from the germline V gene are SGHRS and YFSETQ. The CDR3 loop reads CASSQPGAFYEQYF. CDR3 nucleotide sequence: TGCGCCAGCAGCCAGCCGGGGGCCTTCTACGAGCAGTACTTC.

The rearrangement links TRBV11-2 to TRBJ2-7; maybe TRBD2 (6 bases). The ends were cut back, 2 bases at V and 4 bases at J, with 15 bases in the middle. Per germline, CDR1 SGHAT and CDR2 FQNNGV. This CDR3 has 15 amino acids. The CDR3 is CASSLSGPAGYEQYF. CDR3 in DNA: TGTGCCAGCAGCTTATCGGGCCCTGCGGGATACGAGCAGTACTTC.

The gene calls are TRBV14 and TRBJ1-2; unclear D gene. The ends were cut back, 1 base at V and 11 bases at J, with 14 bases in the middle. This CDR3 region has 13 residues. Per the germline V gene, CDR1 is SGHDN and CDR2 is FVKESK. The CDR3, as DNA: TGTGCCAGCAGCCAAGCGATTGGGATTTCGTACACCTTC. As protein: CASSQAIGISYTF.

The chain is built from TRBV7-9 and TRBJ1-2; the D gene is possibly TRBD1 (5 bases). Germline lookup yields CDR1 SEHNR and CDR2 FQNEAQ (reference sequence). The CDR3 totals 12 residues. V lost 3 bases, J lost 7 bases, and 9 bases lay in between. The CDR3 here is CASSFTGGGYTF. CDR3 coding DNA: TGTGCCAGCAGCTTCACCGGGGGTGGCTACACCTTC.

The chain combines TRBV5-8 with TRBJ1-2, with D possibly TRBD1 on 5 matching bases. The CDR3 runs to 14 residues. Germline-derived CDR1 and CDR2 are SGHTS and YDEGEE. V shed 0 bases and J shed 4 bases, with 10 bases lying between them. In nucleotides, the CDR3 is TGTGCCAGCAGCTTGGCTGGCAGGGCCTATGGCTACACCTTC. It codes for CASSLAGRAYGYTF. The entire variable domain, with the rest obtained from reference TRBV5-8 and TRBJ1-2, is as follows: EAGVTQSPTHLIKTRGQQATLRCSPISGHTSVYWYQQALGLGLQFLLWYDEGEERNRGNFPPRFSGRQFPNYSSELNVNALELEDSALYLCASSLAGRAYGYTFGSGTRLTVV.

This clone turned up a few times. Other nucleotide sequences in the sample specify the same CDR3. The chain couples TRBV7-9 to TRBJ2-1, with 9 bases fitting TRBD2. This CDR3 spans 16 amino acids. The germline gives CDR1 SEHNR, CDR2 FQNEAQ (reference sequence). V shed 0 bases, J shed 0 bases, and the junction held 0 bases outside the gene matches. CDR3: CASSLALAGSYNEQFF. The DNA for the CDR3 is TGTGCCAGCAGCTTAGCACTAGCGGGCTCCTACAATGAGCAGTTCTTC.

The rearrangement joins TRBV30 to TRBJ1-2, with D possibly being TRBD1 (6 bases). This CDR3 contains 13 residues. Germline V gene sequence: CDR1 GTSNPN, CDR2 SVGIG (reference sequence). V lost 1 base to trimming and J lost 8 bases, with 14 bases between them. The CDR3 spells CAWSDPGVWGYTF. The CDR3 DNA sequence: TGTGCCTGGAGTGACCCAGGGGTTTGGGGCTACACCTTC. The full variable domain, completed using reference TRBV30 and TRBJ1-2, is SQTIHQWPATLVQPVGSPLSLECTVEGTSNPNLYWYRQAAGRGLQLLFYSVGIGQISSEVPQNLSASRPQDRQFILSSKKLLLSDSGFYLCAWSDPGVWGYTFGSGTRLTVV.

The V call is TRBV7-2, the J call TRBJ1-1; D gene unclear. This CDR3 has 15 residues. Germline lookup yields CDR1 SGHTA and CDR2 FQGNSA. The V and J ends lost 3 bases and 4 bases respectively, with 15 bases between them. The CDR3 region is CASSFSGRISTEAFF. In DNA form, the CDR3 reads TGTGCCAGCAGCTTTTCGGGGAGGATAAGCACTGAAGCTTTCTTT.

The CDR3 DNA is TGTGCCAGCAGCACATTCCGGGACCACGGGGGCTACACCTTC. This gives the protein CASSTFRDHGGYTF. The V gene is TRBV21-1, the J gene TRBJ1-2. TRBV21-1 constitutes a pseudogene. The CDR3 loop spans 14 amino acids.